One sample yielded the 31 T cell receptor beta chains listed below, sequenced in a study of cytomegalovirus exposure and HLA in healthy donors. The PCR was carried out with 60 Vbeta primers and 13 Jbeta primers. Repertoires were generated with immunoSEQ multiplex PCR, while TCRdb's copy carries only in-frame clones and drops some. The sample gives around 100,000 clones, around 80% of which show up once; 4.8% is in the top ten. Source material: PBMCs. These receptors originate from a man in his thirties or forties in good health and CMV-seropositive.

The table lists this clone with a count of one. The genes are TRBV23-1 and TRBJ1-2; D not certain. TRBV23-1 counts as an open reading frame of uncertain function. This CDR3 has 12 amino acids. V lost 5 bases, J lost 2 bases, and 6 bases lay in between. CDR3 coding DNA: TGCGCCAGCAGTGCAGGAAACTATGGCTACACCTTC. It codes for CASSAGNYGYTF.

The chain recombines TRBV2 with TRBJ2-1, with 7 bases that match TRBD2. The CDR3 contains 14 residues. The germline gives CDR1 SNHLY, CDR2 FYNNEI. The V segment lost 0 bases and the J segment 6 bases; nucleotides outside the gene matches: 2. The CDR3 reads CASSEAVAGNEQFF. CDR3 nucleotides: TGTGCCAGCAGTGAAGCCGTAGCGGGCAATGAGCAGTTCTTC.

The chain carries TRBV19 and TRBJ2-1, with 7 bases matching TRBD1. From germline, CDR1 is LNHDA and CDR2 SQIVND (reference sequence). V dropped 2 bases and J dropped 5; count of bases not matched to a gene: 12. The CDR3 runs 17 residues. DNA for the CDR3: TGTGCCAGTAGTATACGTACAGCGGCAGGGACAGACAATGAGCAGTTCTTC. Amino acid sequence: CASSIRTAAGTDNEQFF.

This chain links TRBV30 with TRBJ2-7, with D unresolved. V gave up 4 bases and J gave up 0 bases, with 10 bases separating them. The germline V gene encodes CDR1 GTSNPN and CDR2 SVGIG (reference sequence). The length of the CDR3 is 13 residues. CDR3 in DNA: TGTGCCTGGAATCGAAGGAGCTCCTACGAGCAGTACTTC. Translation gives CAWNRRSSYEQYF.

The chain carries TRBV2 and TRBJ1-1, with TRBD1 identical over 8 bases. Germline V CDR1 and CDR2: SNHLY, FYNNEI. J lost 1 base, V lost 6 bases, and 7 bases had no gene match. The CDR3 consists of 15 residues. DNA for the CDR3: TGTGCCAGCAGCGTAGAGGACAGGGCGAACACTGAAGCTTTCTTT. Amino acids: CASSVEDRANTEAFF.

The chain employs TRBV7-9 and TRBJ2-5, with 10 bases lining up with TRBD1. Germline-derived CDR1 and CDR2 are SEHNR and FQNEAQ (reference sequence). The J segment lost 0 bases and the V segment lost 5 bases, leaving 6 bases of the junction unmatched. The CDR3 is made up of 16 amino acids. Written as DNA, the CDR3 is TGTGCCAGCAGCCGAAGGACAGGGGGGTACCAAGAGACCCAGTACTTC. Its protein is CASSRRTGGYQETQYF.

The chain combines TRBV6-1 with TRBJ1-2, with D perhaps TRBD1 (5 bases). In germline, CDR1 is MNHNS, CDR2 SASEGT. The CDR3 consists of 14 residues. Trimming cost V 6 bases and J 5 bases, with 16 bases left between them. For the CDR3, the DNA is TGTGCCAGCAGCGCGACCATCCCAGGGTATGGCTACACCTTC. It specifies CASSATIPGYGYTF.

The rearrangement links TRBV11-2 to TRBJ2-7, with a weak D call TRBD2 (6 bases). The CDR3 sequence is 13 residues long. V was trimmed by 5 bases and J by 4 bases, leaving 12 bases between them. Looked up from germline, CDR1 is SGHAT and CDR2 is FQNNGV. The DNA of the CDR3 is TGTGCCAGCAGCCTCGGGAGAGAGTACGAGCAGTACTTC. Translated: CASSLGREYEQYF.

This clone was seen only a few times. CDR3 in amino acids: CASSQLAGDHQPQHF. CDR3 in DNA: TGCGCCAGCAGCCAATTGGCAGGGGACCATCAGCCCCAGCATTTT. V is TRBV4-1 and J is TRBJ1-5, with D perhaps matching TRBD1 (6 bases). The CDR3 runs 15 residues. V was cut by 2 bases and J by 5 bases, with 13 bases left in between. The germline V gene encodes CDR1 MGHRA and CDR2 YSYEKL.

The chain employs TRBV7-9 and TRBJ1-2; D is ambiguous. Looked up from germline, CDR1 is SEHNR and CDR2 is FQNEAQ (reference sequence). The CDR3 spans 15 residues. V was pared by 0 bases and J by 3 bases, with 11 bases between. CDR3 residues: CASSLASVPHYGYTF. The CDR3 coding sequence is TGTGCCAGCAGCTTAGCGTCGGTACCCCACTATGGCTACACCTTC.

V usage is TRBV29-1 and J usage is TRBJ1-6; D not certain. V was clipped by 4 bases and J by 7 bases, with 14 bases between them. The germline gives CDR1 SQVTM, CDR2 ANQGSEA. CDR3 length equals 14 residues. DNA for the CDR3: TGCAGCGTTGTCCCTGACTGCTGGAATTCACCCCTCCACTTT. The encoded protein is CSVVPDCWNSPLHF.

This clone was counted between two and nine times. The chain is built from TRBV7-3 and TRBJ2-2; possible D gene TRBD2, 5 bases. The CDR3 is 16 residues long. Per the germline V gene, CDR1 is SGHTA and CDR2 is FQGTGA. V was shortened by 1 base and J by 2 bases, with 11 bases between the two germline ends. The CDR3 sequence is CASSLMEATNTGELFF. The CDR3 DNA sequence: TGTGCCAGCAGCTTAATGGAGGCGACTAACACCGGGGAGCTGTTTTTT.

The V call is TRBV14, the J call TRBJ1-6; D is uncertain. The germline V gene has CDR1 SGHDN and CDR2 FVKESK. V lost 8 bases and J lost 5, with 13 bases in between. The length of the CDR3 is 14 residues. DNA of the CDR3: TGTGCCAGCTCCCGGTTGTTAAATAATTCACCCCTCCACTTT. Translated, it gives CASSRLLNNSPLHF.

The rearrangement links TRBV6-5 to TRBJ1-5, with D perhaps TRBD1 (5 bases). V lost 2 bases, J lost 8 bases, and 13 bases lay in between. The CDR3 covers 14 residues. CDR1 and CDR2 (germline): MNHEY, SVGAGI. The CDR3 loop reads CASSYTDLREPQHF. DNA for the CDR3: TGTGCCAGCAGTTACACGGACCTCAGGGAGCCCCAGCATTTT.

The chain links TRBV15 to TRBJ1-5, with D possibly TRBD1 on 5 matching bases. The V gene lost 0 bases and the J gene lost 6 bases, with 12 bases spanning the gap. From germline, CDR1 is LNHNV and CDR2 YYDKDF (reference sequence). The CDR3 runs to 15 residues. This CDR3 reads CATSRDLRDGQPQHF. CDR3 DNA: TGTGCCACCAGCAGAGATCTCAGGGATGGTCAGCCCCAGCATTTT.

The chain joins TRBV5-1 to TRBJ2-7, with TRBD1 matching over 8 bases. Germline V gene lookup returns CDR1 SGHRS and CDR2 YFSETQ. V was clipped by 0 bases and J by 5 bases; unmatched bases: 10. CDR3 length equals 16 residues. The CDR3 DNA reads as TGCGCCAGCAGCTTGGTGTCAGGGGGCGTAAACCACGAGCAGTACTTC. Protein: CASSLVSGGVNHEQYF.

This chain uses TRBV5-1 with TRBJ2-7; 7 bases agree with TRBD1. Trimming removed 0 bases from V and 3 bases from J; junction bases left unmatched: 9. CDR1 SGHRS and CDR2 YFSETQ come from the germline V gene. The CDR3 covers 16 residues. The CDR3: CASSLVPQTGIYEQYF. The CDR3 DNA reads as TGCGCCAGCAGCTTGGTTCCCCAGACAGGGATCTACGAGCAGTACTTC.

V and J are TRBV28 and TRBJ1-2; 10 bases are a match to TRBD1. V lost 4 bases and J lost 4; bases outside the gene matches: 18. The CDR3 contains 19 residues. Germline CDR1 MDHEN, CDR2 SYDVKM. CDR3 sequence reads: CASSSMSGLGQGGFYGYTF. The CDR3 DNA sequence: TGTGCCAGCAGTTCGATGTCGGGGTTAGGACAGGGGGGATTCTATGGCTACACCTTC.

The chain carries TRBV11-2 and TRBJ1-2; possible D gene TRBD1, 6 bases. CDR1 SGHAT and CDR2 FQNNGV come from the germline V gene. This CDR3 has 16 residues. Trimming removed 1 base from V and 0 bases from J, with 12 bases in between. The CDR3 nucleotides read TGTGCCAGCAGCTTAGGGATGACAGGCTCTAACTATGGCTACACCTTC. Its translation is CASSLGMTGSNYGYTF.

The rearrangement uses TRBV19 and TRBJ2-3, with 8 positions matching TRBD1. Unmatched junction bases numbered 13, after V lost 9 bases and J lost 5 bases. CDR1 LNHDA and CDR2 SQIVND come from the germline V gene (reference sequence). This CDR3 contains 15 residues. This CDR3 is CARRRRTGFGDTQYF. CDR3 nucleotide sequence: TGTGCCAGACGGAGAAGGACAGGGTTTGGAGATACGCAGTATTTT.

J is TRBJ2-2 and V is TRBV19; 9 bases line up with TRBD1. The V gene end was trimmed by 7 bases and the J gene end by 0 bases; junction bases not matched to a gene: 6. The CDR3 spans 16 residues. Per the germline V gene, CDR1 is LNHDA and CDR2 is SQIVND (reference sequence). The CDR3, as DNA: TGTGCCAGTAACCCGGGACAGGGTCCGAACACCGGGGAGCTGTTTTTT. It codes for CASNPGQGPNTGELFF.

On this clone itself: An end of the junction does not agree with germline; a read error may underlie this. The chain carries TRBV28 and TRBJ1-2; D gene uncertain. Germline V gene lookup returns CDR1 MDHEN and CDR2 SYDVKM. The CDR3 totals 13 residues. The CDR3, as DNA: TGTGCCAGCAGTCCCCCCGCAGGTTGGAAAAGTGGATTC. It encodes CASSPPAGWKSGF.

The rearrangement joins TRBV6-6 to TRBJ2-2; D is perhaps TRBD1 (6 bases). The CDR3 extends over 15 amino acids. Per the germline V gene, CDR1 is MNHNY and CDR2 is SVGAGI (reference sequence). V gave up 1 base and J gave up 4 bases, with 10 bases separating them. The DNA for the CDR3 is TGTGCCAGCAGTTACTTCAGGGGCGGCACCGGGGAGCTGTTTTTT. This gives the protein CASSYFRGGTGELFF.

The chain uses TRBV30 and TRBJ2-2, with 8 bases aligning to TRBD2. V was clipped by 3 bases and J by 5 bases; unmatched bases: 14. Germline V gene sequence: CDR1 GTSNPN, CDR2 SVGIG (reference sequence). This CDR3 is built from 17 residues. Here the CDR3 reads CAWRDPFSGKPTGELFF. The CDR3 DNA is TGTGCCTGGAGGGACCCTTTTAGCGGGAAACCTACCGGGGAGCTGTTTTTT.

CDR3 residues: CAISGGAGETQYF. In DNA, the CDR3 is TGTGCCATCAGCGGGGGGGCGGGGGAGACCCAGTACTTC. The chain carries TRBV10-3 and TRBJ2-5, with 8 nucleotides matching TRBD2. V shed 6 bases and J 5 bases; nucleotides not matched to a gene: 5. Germline V gives CDR1 ENHRY, CDR2 SYGVKD. The CDR3 consists of 13 residues.

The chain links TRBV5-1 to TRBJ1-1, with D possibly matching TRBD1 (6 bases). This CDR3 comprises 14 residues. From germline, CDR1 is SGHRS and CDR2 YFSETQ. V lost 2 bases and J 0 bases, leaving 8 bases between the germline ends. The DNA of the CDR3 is TGCGCCAGCAGCTTAGACAGGATGAACACTGAAGCTTTCTTT. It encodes CASSLDRMNTEAFF.

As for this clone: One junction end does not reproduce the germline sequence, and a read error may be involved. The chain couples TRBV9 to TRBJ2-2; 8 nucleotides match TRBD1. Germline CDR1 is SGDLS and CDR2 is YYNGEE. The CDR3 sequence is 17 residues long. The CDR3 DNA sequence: TGTGCCAGCAGCGTAGGGTTCGTGACAGGGGATACCGGGGGGCTGTTTTTT. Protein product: CASSVGFVTGDTGGLFF.

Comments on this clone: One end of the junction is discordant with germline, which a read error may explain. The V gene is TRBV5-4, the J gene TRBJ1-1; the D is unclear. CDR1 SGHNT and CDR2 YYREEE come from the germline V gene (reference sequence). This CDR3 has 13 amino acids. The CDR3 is CVSSPGEGTEAFF. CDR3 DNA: TGTGTCAGCAGCCCCGGTGAGGGCACTGAAGCTTTCTTT. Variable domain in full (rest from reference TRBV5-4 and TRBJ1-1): ETGVTQSPTHLIKTRGQQVTLRCSSQSGHNTVSWYQQALGQGPQFIFQYYREEENGRGNFPPRFSGLQFPNYSSELNVNALELDDSALYLCVSSPGEGTEAFFGQGTRLTVV.

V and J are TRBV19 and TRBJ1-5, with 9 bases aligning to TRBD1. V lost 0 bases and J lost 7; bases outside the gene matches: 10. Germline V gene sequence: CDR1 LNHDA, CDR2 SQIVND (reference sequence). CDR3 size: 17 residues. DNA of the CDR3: TGTGCCAGTAGTATAGATCTGGGACAGGGAAGACGACAGCCCCAGCATTTT. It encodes CASSIDLGQGRRQPQHF.

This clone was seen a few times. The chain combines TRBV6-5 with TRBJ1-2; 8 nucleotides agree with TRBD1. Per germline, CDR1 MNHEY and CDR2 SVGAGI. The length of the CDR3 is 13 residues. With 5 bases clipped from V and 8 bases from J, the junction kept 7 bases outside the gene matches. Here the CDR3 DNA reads TGTGCCAGCAGTCTGACAGGGGATGTCGGCTACACCTTC. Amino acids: CASSLTGDVGYTF.

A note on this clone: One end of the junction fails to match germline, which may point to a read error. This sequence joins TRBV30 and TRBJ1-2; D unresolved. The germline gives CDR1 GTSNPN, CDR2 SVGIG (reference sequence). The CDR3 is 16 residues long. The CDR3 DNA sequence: TGTGCCTGGAGTGTGTCACCAGGCCTCTACCCCTATGGCTACCCCTTC. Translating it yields CAWSVSPGLYPYGYPF. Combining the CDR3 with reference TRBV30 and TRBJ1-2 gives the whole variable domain SQTIHQWPATLVQPVGSPLSLECTVEGTSNPNLYWYRQAAGRGLQLLFYSVGIGQISSEVPQNLSASRPQDRQFILSSKKLLLSDSGFYLCAWSVSPGLYPYGYPFGSGTRLTVV.